At least ten counts were recorded for the clone carrying this TCR beta chain. Its antigen is not identified. The repertoire came from unfractionated whole blood and reflected all unsorted peripheral T cells. Reverse transcription used approximately 500 ng RNA and constant-region primers for alpha and beta. Alpha and beta chain libraries were made separately by chain-specific third strand synthesis with multiplexing indices. MiXCR, run by TCRdb on the 5' RACE reads, gives a single entry per CDR3 protein. The sample has about 24,000 distinct CDR3 sequences, 8.5% seen once. These data belong to a study of HIV-infected patients and healthy controls. Findings and limits, study-wide: In healthy controls, MAIT alpha CDR3s were common; in HIV+ repertoires, severely depleted.

The CDR3 extends over 14 amino acids. V was clipped by 4 bases and J by 1 base, with 8 bases between them. The germline V gene has CDR1 MDHEN and CDR2 SYDVKM. The TCR was taken from an adult in good health. The V and J genes are TRBV28 and TRBJ1-5; D unresolved. Sequenced: blood. This chain's CDR3 is CASSSPDSNQPQHF. CDR3 nucleotides: TGTGCCAGCAGTTCCCCCGACAGCAATCAGCCCCAGCATTTT.